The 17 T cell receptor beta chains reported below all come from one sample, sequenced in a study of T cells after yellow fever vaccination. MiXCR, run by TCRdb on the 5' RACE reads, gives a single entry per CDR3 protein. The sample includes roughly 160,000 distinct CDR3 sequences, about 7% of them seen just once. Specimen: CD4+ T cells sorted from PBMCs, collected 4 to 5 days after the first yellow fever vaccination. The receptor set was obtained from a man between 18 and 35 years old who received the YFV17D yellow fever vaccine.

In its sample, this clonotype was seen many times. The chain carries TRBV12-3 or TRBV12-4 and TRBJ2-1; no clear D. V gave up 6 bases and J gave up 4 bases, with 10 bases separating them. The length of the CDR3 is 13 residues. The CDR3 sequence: CASSSRQYNEQFF. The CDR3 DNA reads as TGTGCCAGCAGCTCCCGGCAGTACAATGAGCAGTTCTTC.

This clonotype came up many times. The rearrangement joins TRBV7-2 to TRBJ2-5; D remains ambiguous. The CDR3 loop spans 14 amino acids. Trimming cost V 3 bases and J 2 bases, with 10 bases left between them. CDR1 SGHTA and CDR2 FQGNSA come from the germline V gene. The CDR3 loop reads CASSLRTAQETQYF. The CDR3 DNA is TGTGCCAGCAGCTTGAGAACAGCACAAGAGACCCAGTACTTC.

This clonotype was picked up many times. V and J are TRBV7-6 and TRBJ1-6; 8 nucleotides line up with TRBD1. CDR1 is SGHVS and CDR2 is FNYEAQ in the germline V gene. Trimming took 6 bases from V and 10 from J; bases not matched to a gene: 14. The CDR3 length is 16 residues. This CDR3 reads CASSPLEQGGRSPLHF. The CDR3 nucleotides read TGTGCCAGCAGTCCCTTAGAACAGGGGGGACGGTCACCCCTCCACTTT.

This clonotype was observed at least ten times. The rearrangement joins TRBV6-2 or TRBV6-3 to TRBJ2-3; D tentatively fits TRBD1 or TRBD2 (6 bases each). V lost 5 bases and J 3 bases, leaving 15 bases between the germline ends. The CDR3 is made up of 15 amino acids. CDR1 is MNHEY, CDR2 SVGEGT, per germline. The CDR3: CASSRGQTNTDTQYF. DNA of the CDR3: TGTGCCAGCAGTCGGGGGCAAACCAATACAGATACGCAGTATTTT.

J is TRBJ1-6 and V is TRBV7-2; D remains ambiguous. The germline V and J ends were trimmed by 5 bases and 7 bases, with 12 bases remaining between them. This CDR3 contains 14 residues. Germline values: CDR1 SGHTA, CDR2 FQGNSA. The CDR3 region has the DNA TGTGCCAGCAGCCCTCCCGCGGTGAATTCACCCCTCCACTTT. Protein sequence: CASSPPAVNSPLHF.

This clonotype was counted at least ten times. CDR3 sequence (DNA): TGCGCCAGCAGCACAGCACCGACTGGACAGGGGACCGGGGAGCTGTTTTTT. As protein: CASSTAPTGQGTGELFF. The chain carries TRBV5-1 and TRBJ2-2, with 9 bases aligning to TRBD1. The CDR3 runs to 17 residues. Germline V gene sequence: CDR1 SGHRS, CDR2 YFSETQ. Unmatched junction bases numbered 12, after V lost 4 bases and J lost 5 bases.

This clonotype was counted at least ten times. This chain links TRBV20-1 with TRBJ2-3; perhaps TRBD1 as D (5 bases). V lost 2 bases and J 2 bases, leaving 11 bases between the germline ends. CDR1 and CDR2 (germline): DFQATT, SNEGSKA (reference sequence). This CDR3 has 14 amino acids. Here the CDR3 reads CSARRAGYTDTQYF. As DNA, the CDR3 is TGCAGTGCTAGAAGGGCAGGGTACACAGATACGCAGTATTTT.

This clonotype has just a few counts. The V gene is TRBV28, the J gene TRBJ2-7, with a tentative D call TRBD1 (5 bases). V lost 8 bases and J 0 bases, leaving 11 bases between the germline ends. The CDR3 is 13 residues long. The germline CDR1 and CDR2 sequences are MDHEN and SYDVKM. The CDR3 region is CASATENSYEQYV. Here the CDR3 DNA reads TGTGCCAGCGCGACAGAAAACTCCTACGAGCAGTACGTC.

Here the CDR3 reads CASSSYRDRGKVSYEQYV. CDR3 DNA sequence: TGTGCCAGCAGCTCTTACCGGGACAGGGGCAAGGTTAGCTACGAGCAGTACGTC. The chain has TRBV13 and TRBJ2-7; 10 positions match TRBD1. Per germline, CDR1 PRHDT and CDR2 FYEKMQ (reference sequence). CDR3 size: 18 residues. V shed 4 bases, J shed 3 bases, and the junction held 15 bases outside the gene matches.

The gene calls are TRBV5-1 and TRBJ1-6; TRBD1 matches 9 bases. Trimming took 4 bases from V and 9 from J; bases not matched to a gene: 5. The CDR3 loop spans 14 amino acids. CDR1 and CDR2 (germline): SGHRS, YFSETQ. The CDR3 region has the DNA TGCGCCAGCAGCCGGGACAGGGTGAGTTCACCCCTCCACTTT. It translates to CASSRDRVSSPLHF.

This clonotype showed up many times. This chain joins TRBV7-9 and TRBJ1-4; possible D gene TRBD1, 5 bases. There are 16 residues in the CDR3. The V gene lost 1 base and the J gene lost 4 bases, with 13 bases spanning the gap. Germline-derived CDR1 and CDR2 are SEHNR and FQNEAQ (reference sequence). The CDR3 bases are TGTGCCAGCAGCTTAGGCACAGGCGGTTTTAATGAAAAACTGTTTTTT. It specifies CASSLGTGGFNEKLFF.

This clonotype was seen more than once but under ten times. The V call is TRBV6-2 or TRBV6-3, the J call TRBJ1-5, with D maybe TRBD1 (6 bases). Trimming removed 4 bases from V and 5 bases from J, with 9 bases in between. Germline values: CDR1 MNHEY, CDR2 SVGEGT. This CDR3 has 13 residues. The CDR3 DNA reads TGTGCCAGCAGTTTCTCAGGGGATCAGCCCCAGCATTTT. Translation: CASSFSGDQPQHF.

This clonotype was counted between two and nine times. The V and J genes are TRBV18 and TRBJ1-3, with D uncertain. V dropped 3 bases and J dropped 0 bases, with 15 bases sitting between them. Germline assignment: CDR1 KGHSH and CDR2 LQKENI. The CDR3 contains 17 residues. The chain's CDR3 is CASSPFTDGSSGNTIYF. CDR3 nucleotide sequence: TGTGCCAGCTCACCTTTCACGGACGGAAGCTCTGGAAACACCATATATTTT.

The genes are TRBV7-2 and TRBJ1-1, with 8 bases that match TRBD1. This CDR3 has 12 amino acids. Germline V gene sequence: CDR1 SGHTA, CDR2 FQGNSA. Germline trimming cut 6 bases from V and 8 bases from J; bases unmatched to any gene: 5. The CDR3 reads CASRFRDREAFF. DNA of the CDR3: TGTGCCAGCAGATTTCGGGACAGGGAAGCTTTCTTT.

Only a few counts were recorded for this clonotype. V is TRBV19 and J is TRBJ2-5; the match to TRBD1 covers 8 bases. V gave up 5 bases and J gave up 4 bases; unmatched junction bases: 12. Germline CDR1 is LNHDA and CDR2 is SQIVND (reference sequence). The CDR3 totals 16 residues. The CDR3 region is CASSYRLTGVGETQYF. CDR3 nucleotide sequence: TGTGCCAGTAGTTACCGACTGACAGGGGTAGGAGAGACCCAGTACTTC. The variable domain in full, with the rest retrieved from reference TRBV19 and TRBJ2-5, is DGGITQSPKYLFRKEGQNVTLSCEQNLNHDAMYWYRQDPGQGLRLIYYSQIVNDFQKGDIAEGYSVSREKKESFPLTVTSAQKNPTAFYLCASSYRLTGVGETQYFGPGTRLLVL.

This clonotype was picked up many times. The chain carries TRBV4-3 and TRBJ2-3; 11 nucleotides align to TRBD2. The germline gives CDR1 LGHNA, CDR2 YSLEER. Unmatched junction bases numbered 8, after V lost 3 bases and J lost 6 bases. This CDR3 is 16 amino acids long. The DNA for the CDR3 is TGCGCCAGCAGCCAGAATAGCGGGGGGGCCTGGGATACGCAGTATTTT. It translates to CASSQNSGGAWDTQYF.

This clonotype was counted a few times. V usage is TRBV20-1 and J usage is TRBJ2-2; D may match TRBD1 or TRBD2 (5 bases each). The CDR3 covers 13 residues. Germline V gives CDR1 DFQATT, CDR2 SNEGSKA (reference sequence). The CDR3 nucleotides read TGCAGCGCCTTTAGGCCGAGGGGCGGGGAGCTGTTTTTT. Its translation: CSAFRPRGGELFF.